This T cell receptor (beta chain) is drawn from a study of blood T cell repertoires in COVID-19. Study overall: COVID-19 samples collected from the United States, Italy and Spain covered acute and convalescent phases. T cells, B-cell-depleted T cells, or PBMCs provided the cDNA or gDNA that served as material.

The CDR3 covers 14 residues. Germline CDR1 MGHDK, CDR2 SYGVNS. Trimming removed 2 bases at V and 6 bases at J, with 11 bases between. Per the authors' pipeline: Quantification of nucleated cells was approximated via reference gene primer amplification. The table came from immunoSEQ multiplex PCR; TCRdb's copy has only in-frame clones and leaves some out. V, J and clone size derive from that table, while D and trimming were established from the DNA sequence. This repertoire shows 250,000 to 300,000 clones, approximately 90% found once; its top ten account for 3.5% to 4.5%. This receptor was identified in a woman in her forties with acute or convalescent COVID-19. V usage is TRBV25-1 and J usage is TRBJ1-5, with a possible D match to TRBD1 (5 bases). Sequencing was done on a sample of peripheral blood. CDR3 nucleotide sequence: TGTGCCAGCAGTGAAGGAGGGGTCGTTCAGCCCCAGCATTTT. Translating it yields CASSEGGVVQPQHF.